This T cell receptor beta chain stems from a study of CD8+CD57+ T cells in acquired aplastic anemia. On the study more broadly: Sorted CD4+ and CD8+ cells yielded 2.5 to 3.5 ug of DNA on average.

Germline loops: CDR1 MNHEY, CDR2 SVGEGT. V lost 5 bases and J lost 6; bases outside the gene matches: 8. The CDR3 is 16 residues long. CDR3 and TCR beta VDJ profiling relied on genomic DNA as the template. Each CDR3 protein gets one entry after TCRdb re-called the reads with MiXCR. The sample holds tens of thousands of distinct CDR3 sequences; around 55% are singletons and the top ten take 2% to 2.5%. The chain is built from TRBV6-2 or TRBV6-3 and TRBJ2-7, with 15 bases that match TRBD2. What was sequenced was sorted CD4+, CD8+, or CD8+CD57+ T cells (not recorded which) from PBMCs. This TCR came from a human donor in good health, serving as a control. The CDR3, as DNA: TGTGCCAGCAGTACCCCCGGGACTAGCGGGAGGCGCGAGCAGTACTTC. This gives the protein CASSTPGTSGRREQYF.